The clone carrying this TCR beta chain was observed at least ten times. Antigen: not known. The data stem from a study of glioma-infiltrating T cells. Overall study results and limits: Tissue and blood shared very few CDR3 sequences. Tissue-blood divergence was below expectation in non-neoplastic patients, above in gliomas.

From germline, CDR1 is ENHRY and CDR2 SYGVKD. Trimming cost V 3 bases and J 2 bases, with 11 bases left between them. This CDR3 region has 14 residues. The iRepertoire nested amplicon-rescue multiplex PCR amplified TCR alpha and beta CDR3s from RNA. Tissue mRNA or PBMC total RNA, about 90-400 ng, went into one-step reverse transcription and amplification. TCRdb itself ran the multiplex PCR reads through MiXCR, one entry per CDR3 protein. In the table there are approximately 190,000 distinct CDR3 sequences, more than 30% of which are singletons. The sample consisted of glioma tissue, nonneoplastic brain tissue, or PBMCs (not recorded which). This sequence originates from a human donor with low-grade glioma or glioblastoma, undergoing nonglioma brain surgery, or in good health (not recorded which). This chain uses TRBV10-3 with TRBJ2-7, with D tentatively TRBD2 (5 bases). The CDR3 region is CAISEGGWTYEQYF. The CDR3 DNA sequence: TGTGCCATCAGTGAAGGCGGGTGGACCTACGAGCAGTACTTC.